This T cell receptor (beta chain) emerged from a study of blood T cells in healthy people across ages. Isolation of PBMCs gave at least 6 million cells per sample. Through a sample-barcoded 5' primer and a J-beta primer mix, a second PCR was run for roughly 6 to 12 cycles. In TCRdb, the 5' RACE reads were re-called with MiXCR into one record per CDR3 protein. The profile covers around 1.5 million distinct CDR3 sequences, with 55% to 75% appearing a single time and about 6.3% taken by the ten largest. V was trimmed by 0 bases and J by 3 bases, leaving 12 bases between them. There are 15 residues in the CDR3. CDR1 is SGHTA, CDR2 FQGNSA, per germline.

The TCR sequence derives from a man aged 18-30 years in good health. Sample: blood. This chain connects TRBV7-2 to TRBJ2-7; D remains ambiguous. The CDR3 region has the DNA TGTGCCAGCAGCTTAGCGCAAGGGCGGTTCTACGAGCAGTACTTC. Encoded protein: CASSLAQGRFYEQYF.